The rows below give T cell receptor beta chains drawn from one sample of a study of blood T cell repertoires in COVID-19. Sequencing used immunoSEQ multiplex PCR; TCRdb keeps in-frame clones, though not all of them. The sample has 250,000 or so clones, about 73% seen once. Material: peripheral blood. These receptors were obtained from a woman of 80 years or more with acute or convalescent COVID-19. Each CDR3 is given with its conserved first and last residue. D genes are given only for firm matches. The listing skips clone size in some rows; elsewhere it reads once, few, many or a size class.

J gene | clone size | D gene | V gene | CDR3 protein | CDR3 DNA
TRBJ1-6 | - | - | TRBV5-4 | CASSLKEGEGSPLHF | TGTGCCAGCAGCTTGAAAGAGGGAGAGGGTTCACCCCTCCACTTT
TRBJ2-6 | - | TRBD1 | TRBV2 | CASRRTGGSGANVLTF | TGTGCCAGCAGACGGACAGGGGGGTCTGGGGCCAACGTCCTGACTTTC
TRBJ2-3 | - | TRBD1 | TRBV4-1 | CASSQDGTGGSDTQYF | TGCGCCAGCAGCCAAGATGGGACAGGGGGGTCAGATACGCAGTATTTT
TRBJ2-7 | few | TRBD2 | TRBV7-2 | CASSLGGLVYEQYF | TGTGCCAGCAGCTTAGGTGGACTAGTCTACGAGCAGTACTTC
TRBJ1-1 | once | - | TRBV2 | CASSRDKNTEAFF | TGTGCCAGCAGCAGGGACAAGAACACTGAAGCTTTCTTT
TRBJ1-1 | few | - | TRBV19 | CASSPETQGWAEAFF | TGTGCCAGTAGCCCCGAAACACAGGGATGGGCTGAAGCTTTCTTT
TRBJ2-2 | few | TRBD1 | TRBV6-5 | CASSRTGLGELFF | TGTGCCAGCAGCCGGACAGGTCTCGGGGAGCTGTTTTTT
TRBJ1-4 | few | - | TRBV15 | CATRRDILQGGEKLFF | TGTGCCACCAGAAGAGATATCCTACAGGGCGGTGAAAAACTGTTTTTT
TRBJ2-5 | - | TRBD1 | TRBV5-1 | CASSFGTGALETQYF | TGCGCCAGCAGCTTCGGGACAGGGGCACTGGAGACCCAGTACTTC
TRBJ1-2 | - | - | TRBV27 | CASSLGWGVGGYTF | TGTGCCAGCAGTTTAGGTTGGGGGGTGGGTGGCTACACCTTC
TRBJ2-1 | - | - | TRBV6-5 | CASRQGLGNEQFF | TGTGCCAGCAGGCAGGGGCTAGGCAATGAGCAGTTCTTC
TRBJ2-5 | few | - | TRBV6-5 | CASSRNEGRGETQYF | TGTGCCAGCAGTCGGAATGAGGGACGGGGGGAGACCCAGTACTTC
TRBJ1-2 | - | - | TRBV25-1 | CASQAGGGGYTF | TGTGCCAGCCAGGCGGGGGGCGGAGGCTACACCTTC
TRBJ2-1 | - | TRBD2 | TRBV5-1 | CASSLERGDDEQFF | TGCGCCAGCAGCTTGGAACGGGGGGACGATGAGCAGTTCTTC
TRBJ2-7 | - | - | TRBV21-1 | CASSKEGGSQIYEQYF | TGTGCCAGCAGCAAAGAGGGGGGGTCTCAAATCTACGAGCAGTACTTC
TRBJ2-3 | - | TRBD2 | TRBV7-4 | CASSPGTSGGAFPFTQYF | TGTGCCAGCAGCCCAGGGACTAGCGGGGGCGCCTTTCCTTTTACGCAGTATTTT
TRBJ2-7 | - | TRBD2 | TRBV18 | CASSQASGGDYEQYF | TGTGCCAGCTCACAGGCTAGCGGGGGGGACTACGAGCAGTACTTC
TRBJ2-5 | - | - | TRBV5-4 | CASSPGTGQETQYF | TGTGCCAGCTCTCCCGGGACTGGCCAAGAGACCCAGTACTTC
TRBJ2-3 | once | - | TRBV15 | CATSRAVNTQYF | TGTGCCACCAGCAGGGCAGTAAATACGCAGTATTTT
TRBJ2-5 | - | - | TRBV11-1 | CASSPGQETQYF | TGTGCCAGCAGCCCAGGACAAGAGACCCAGTACTTC
TRBJ2-1 | - | TRBD2 | TRBV5-5 | CASSYLAGAGNEQFF | TGTGCCAGCAGCTATTTAGCGGGAGCAGGGAATGAGCAGTTCTTC
TRBJ2-5 | - | TRBD2 | TRBV2 | CASSVLAGGQETQYF | TGTGCCAGCAGTGTACTAGCGGGGGGACAAGAGACCCAGTACTTC
TRBJ2-1 | many | TRBD1 | TRBV3-1/TRBV3-2 | CASGMTGAYNEQFF | TGTGCCAGCGGGATGACAGGGGCCTACAATGAGCAGTTCTTC